The 26 T cell receptor beta chains reported below all come from one sample, sequenced in a study of blood T cell repertoires in COVID-19. Measured with immunoSEQ multiplex PCR; TCRdb has only the in-frame clones, and not every one. Of approximately 300,000 clones in the sample, around four fifths were seen once. Sequenced sample: peripheral blood. All receptors derive from a woman between 45 and 60 years old with active or convalescent COVID-19.

This clone has only one observation. This chain uses TRBV20-1 with TRBJ1-2; 7 positions agree with TRBD1. The ends lost 3 bases at V and 4 bases at J; junction bases unmatched: 2. Germline CDR1 DFQATT, CDR2 SNEGSKA (reference sequence). The CDR3 is 12 residues long. The CDR3 sequence: CSASPGGYGYTF. CDR3 in DNA: TGCAGTGCTAGTCCAGGGGGCTATGGCTACACCTTC.

The chain links TRBV28 to TRBJ1-4; 8 bases align to TRBD1. J gave up 8 bases and V 2 bases, and 7 bases lay outside the gene matches. The CDR3 extends over 15 amino acids. Germline CDR1 reads MDHEN; CDR2 reads SYDVKM. The CDR3 region is CASSLNRGGYEKLFF. The CDR3 DNA reads TGTGCCAGCAGTTTAAACAGGGGGGGCTACGAAAAACTGTTTTTT.

CDR3 DNA: TGTGCCAGCAGCTTAAGAGTTGGGGACAGGGAGACCCAGTACTTC. Translating it yields CASSLRVGDRETQYF. V usage is TRBV5-6 and J usage is TRBJ2-5; 8 bases match TRBD1. Trimming took 2 bases from V and 5 from J; bases not matched to a gene: 8. CDR3 length: 15 residues. Germline assignment: CDR1 SGHDT and CDR2 YYEEEE.

The chain combines TRBV9 with TRBJ2-2; D call uncertain. There are 16 residues in the CDR3. CDR1 SGDLS and CDR2 YYNGEE come from the germline V gene. The ends were cut back, 2 bases at V and 4 bases at J, with 15 bases in the middle. The CDR3 protein is CASSVRLPRITGELFF. CDR3 coding DNA: TGTGCCAGCAGCGTTCGGTTGCCACGTATCACCGGGGAGCTGTTTTTT.

This chain uses TRBV7-6 with TRBJ1-2, with a tentative D call TRBD1 (6 bases). CDR1 is SGHVS and CDR2 is FNYEAQ in the germline V gene. This CDR3 has 14 residues. With 0 bases removed from V and 4 bases from J, the gap between germline ends came to 9 bases. The CDR3 spells CASSLATGFYGYTF. Here the CDR3 DNA reads TGTGCCAGCAGCTTAGCGACAGGATTCTATGGCTACACCTTC. The variable domain in full, completed from reference TRBV7-6 and TRBJ1-2, reads GAGVSQSPRYKVTKRGQDVALRCDPISGHVSLYWYRQALGQGPEFLTYFNYEAQQDKSGLPNDRFSAERPEGSISTLTIQRTEQRDSAMYRCASSLATGFYGYTFGSGTRLTVV.

The rearrangement links TRBV5-1 to TRBJ2-5, with 9 bases identical to TRBD2. The CDR3 loop spans 15 amino acids. Germline loops: CDR1 SGHRS, CDR2 YFSETQ. With 4 bases clipped from V and 3 bases from J, the junction kept 7 bases outside the gene matches. CDR3 nucleotides: TGCGCCAGCAGCATAGAGACTAGCGGAGAAGAGACCCAGTACTTC. This encodes CASSIETSGEETQYF.

V and J are TRBV5-4 and TRBJ2-6, with a possible D match to TRBD2 (6 bases). The CDR3 sequence is 19 residues long. V was cut by 4 bases and J by 1 base, with 21 bases left in between. The germline V gene encodes CDR1 SGHNT and CDR2 YYREEE (reference sequence). This chain's CDR3 is CASSADRDLFTSGANVLTF. For the CDR3, the DNA is TGTGCCAGCAGCGCTGACCGGGACTTATTTACGTCTGGGGCCAACGTCCTGACTTTC. Full variable domain (rest looked up from reference TRBV5-4 and TRBJ2-6): ETGVTQSPTHLIKTRGQQVTLRCSSQSGHNTVSWYQQALGQGPQFIFQYYREEENGRGNFPPRFSGLQFPNYSSELNVNALELDDSALYLCASSADRDLFTSGANVLTFGAGSRLTVL.

The chain has TRBV7-3 and TRBJ2-7; the match to TRBD2 covers 11 bases. The CDR3 is made up of 15 amino acids. Trimming removed 4 bases from V and 3 bases from J; junction bases left unmatched: 5. Germline V CDR1 and CDR2: SGHTA, FQGTGA. Written as DNA, the CDR3 is TGTGCCAGCAGCTCCAGACTAGCGGGACGCTACGAGCAGTACTTC. This sequence encodes CASSSRLAGRYEQYF. The whole variable domain, filled in from reference TRBV7-3 and TRBJ2-7, reads GAGVSQTPSNKVTEKGKYVELRCDPISGHTALYWYRQSLGQGPEFLIYFQGTGAADDSGLPNDRFFAVRPEGSVSTLKIQRTERGDSAVYLCASSSRLAGRYEQYFGPGTRLTVT.

The rearrangement joins TRBV25-1 to TRBJ1-6, with a weak D call TRBD1 (6 bases). V lost 4 bases and J 7 bases, leaving 20 bases between the germline ends. The CDR3 sequence is 17 residues long. The germline V gene has CDR1 MGHDK and CDR2 SYGVNS. In DNA form, the CDR3 reads TGTGCCAGCAGTGCGGGACACCTAAAAAGGGCAAATTCACCCCTCCACTTT. Protein sequence: CASSAGHLKRANSPLHF.

The chain recombines TRBV19 with TRBJ1-2, with 7 bases aligning to TRBD1. The CDR3 covers 13 residues. After removal of 7 bases from V and 8 bases from J, the junction contained 10 bases not matched to a gene. CDR1 and CDR2 from the germline V gene are LNHDA and SQIVND (reference sequence). The CDR3 here is CASKETGLRGYTF. CDR3 coding DNA: TGTGCCAGTAAAGAGACAGGGTTGCGGGGCTACACCTTC.

This chain uses TRBV28 with TRBJ1-6, with D unclear. Trimming took off 3 bases at V and 1 base at J, with 10 bases between the two ends. The CDR3 is made up of 16 amino acids. From germline, CDR1 is MDHEN and CDR2 SYDVKM. For the CDR3, the DNA is TGTGCCAGCAGTTTCGCAGGTGATTCCTATAATTCACCCCTCCACTTT. Encoded protein: CASSFAGDSYNSPLHF.

The sample holds one count of this clone. The chain recombines TRBV7-9 with TRBJ2-7; 8 nucleotides agree with TRBD1. Germline V gives CDR1 SEHNR, CDR2 FQNEAQ (reference sequence). There are 13 residues in the CDR3. V trimming: 4 bases; J trimming: 6 bases; junction bases outside the gene matches: 5. The CDR3 here is CASSSLGQGEQYF. CDR3 bases: TGTGCCAGCAGCTCTCTCGGACAGGGCGAGCAGTACTTC.

The chain has TRBV5-4 and TRBJ2-7; 13 nucleotides match TRBD2. V shed 3 bases, J shed 6 bases, and the junction held 3 bases outside the gene matches. The CDR3 has 14 amino acids. Germline V lookup: CDR1 SGHNT, CDR2 YYREEE (reference sequence). Written as DNA, the CDR3 is TGTGCCAGCAGCTGGGGACTAGCGGGAACCGAGCAGTACTTC. Translation: CASSWGLAGTEQYF.

The chain is built from TRBV5-1 and TRBJ2-1, with 9 bases matching TRBD1. V was pared by 4 bases and J by 5 bases, with 10 bases of the junction left unmatched. Germline V gene data show CDR1 as SGHRS and CDR2 as YFSETQ. The CDR3 spans 16 residues. The DNA of the CDR3 is TGCGCCAGCAGCCTACGACCGGGACAGGGTGACAATGAGCAGTTCTTC. It translates to CASSLRPGQGDNEQFF.

V usage is TRBV28 and J usage is TRBJ1-3; D unresolved. The germline CDR1 and CDR2 sequences are MDHEN and SYDVKM. Trimming took 8 bases from V and 0 from J, leaving 14 bases between them. The CDR3 is 15 amino acids. CDR3 coding DNA: TGTGCCAGCGTAGAGCCTTACAGCTCTGGAAACACCATATATTTT. It translates to CASVEPYSSGNTIYF.

This chain connects TRBV5-4 to TRBJ2-5; D perhaps matches TRBD2 (5 bases). The CDR3 has 13 residues. Germline V lookup: CDR1 SGHNT, CDR2 YYREEE (reference sequence). The V gene lost 4 bases and the J gene lost 5 bases, with 12 bases spanning the gap. The CDR3 bases are TGTGCCAGCAGCACCCGGGGAGTGGAGACCCAGTACTTC. Its protein product is CASSTRGVETQYF.

The chain recombines TRBV6-5 with TRBJ2-7; 7 nucleotides line up with TRBD1. CDR3 size: 14 residues. CDR1 and CDR2 from the germline V gene are MNHEY and SVGAGI. J lost 3 bases, V lost 9 bases, and 11 bases had no gene match. CDR3 sequence reads: CASRFRDSYYEQYF. CDR3 nucleotides: TGTGCCAGTAGATTTAGGGACAGTTACTACGAGCAGTACTTC.

V gene TRBV3-1 (or the pseudogene TRBV3-2) combines with J gene TRBJ1-2; the D gene is possibly TRBD1 (6 bases). Looked up from germline, CDR1 is LGHDT and CDR2 is YNNKEL (reference sequence). V was clipped by 3 bases and J by 4 bases, with 12 bases between them. The CDR3 contains 14 residues. The CDR3 sequence: CASSQRQVGYGYTF. The CDR3 nucleotides are TGTGCCAGCAGCCAGCGACAGGTCGGCTATGGCTACACCTTC.

The chain carries TRBV6-2 or TRBV6-3 and TRBJ2-7; 8 nucleotides align to TRBD2. The CDR3 is 18 residues long. Germline CDR1 and CDR2: MNHEY and SVGEGT. V dropped 5 bases and J dropped 1; count of bases not matched to a gene: 16. The CDR3 region has the DNA TGTGCCAGCAGTGGCCCGGGGGCAGCGGGAGTGGCTTCCTACGAGCAGTACTTC. This codes for CASSGPGAAGVASYEQYF.

This clone was observed a few times. This sequence joins TRBV15 and TRBJ1-6, with D perhaps TRBD1 (5 bases). The CDR3 is 15 amino acids. The V and J ends lost 4 bases and 9 bases respectively, with 16 bases between them. Germline V gene sequence: CDR1 LNHNV, CDR2 YYDKDF (reference sequence). CDR3: CATSTQTDSASPLHF. For the CDR3, the DNA is TGTGCCACCAGCACGCAGACAGATTCTGCTTCACCCCTCCACTTT.

The chain is built from TRBV7-9 and TRBJ2-3; D gene unclear. Trimming left V 5 bases short and J 2 bases short, with 5 bases between. The CDR3 is 12 amino acids. In germline, CDR1 is SEHNR, CDR2 FQNEAQ (reference sequence). The CDR3 bases are TGTGCCAGCAGCCCTTACACAGATACGCAGTATTTT. It yields the protein CASSPYTDTQYF.

The chain has TRBV2 and TRBJ1-5, with D possibly matching TRBD1 (6 bases). The length of the CDR3 is 13 residues. V lost 6 bases and J lost 7, with 13 bases in between. In germline, CDR1 is SNHLY, CDR2 FYNNEI. As DNA, the CDR3 is TGTGCCAGCAGACGTGGGGGCGGGCAGCCCCAGCATTTT. As protein: CASRRGGGQPQHF.

The rearrangement joins TRBV6-5 to TRBJ2-1; TRBD1 aligns across 9 bases. This CDR3 contains 15 residues. Germline V gives CDR1 MNHEY, CDR2 SVGAGI. The trim removed 6 bases at V and 3 bases at J, leaving 6 bases unmatched. CDR3 residues: CASSDGTGNYNEQFF. The CDR3 nucleotides read TGTGCCAGCAGCGATGGGACAGGGAACTACAATGAGCAGTTCTTC.

The chain couples TRBV10-3 to TRBJ1-2; D uncertain. Germline CDR1 is ENHRY and CDR2 is SYGVKD. Trimming took 2 bases from V and 4 from J, leaving 17 bases between them. The CDR3 is 16 amino acids. CDR3 protein: CAISEGERIRGYGYTF. The DNA for the CDR3 is TGTGCCATCAGTGAGGGGGAGCGGATACGTGGCTATGGCTACACCTTC.

The J gene is TRBJ2-4, the V gene TRBV19; D is possibly TRBD2 (6 bases). V gave up 4 bases and J gave up 0 bases, with 10 bases separating them. The CDR3 has 15 amino acids. From germline, CDR1 is LNHDA and CDR2 SQIVND (reference sequence). The CDR3 reads CASSNPGLAKNIQYF. The CDR3 DNA sequence: TGTGCCAGTAGTAATCCGGGACTAGCCAAAAACATTCAGTACTTC.

The V gene is TRBV28, the J gene TRBJ1-5; D unclear. CDR1 and CDR2 (germline): MDHEN, SYDVKM. V lost 8 bases, J lost 5 bases, and 13 bases lay in between. This CDR3 region has 13 residues. CDR3 coding DNA: TGTGCCAGCTATCGAGCGGGATATCAGCCCCAGCATTTT. It specifies CASYRAGYQPQHF.